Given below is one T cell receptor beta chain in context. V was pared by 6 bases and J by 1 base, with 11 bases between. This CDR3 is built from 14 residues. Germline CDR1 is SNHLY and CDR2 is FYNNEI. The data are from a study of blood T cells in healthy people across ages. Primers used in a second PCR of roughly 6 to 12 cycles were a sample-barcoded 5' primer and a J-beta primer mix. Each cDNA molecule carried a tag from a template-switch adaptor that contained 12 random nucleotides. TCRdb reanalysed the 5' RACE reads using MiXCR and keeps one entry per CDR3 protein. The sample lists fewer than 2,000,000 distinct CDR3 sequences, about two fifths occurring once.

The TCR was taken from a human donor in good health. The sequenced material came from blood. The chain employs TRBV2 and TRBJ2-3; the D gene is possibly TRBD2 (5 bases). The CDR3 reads CASRWTEGTDTQYF. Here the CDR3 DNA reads TGTGCCAGCAGATGGACTGAAGGCACAGATACGCAGTATTTT.